The rows below give T cell receptor beta chains drawn from one sample of a study of cytomegalovirus exposure and HLA in healthy donors. Here immunoSEQ multiplex PCR was the method, and the copy in TCRdb shows in-frame clones only, minus some. The repertoire has around 100,000 clones, approximately 87% of them found once; the top ten carry just over 2.5%. Sequenced sample: PBMCs. Receptor source: a man aged 40-49 years in good health and CMV-seronegative. Each CDR3 is given with its conserved first and last residue. Fields, in order: D gene, V gene, J gene, CDR3 length, clone size, CDR3 protein, CDR3 DNA. A D gene is named only where the DNA matches it firmly. Clone size is not always given. Where it is, it says once, few, many or a class for expanded clones.

d_gene: NA; v_gene: TRBV7-2; j_gene: TRBJ1-2; len: 15; abundance: NA; CDR3aa: CASSPGRGGNYGYTF; CDR3nt: TGTGCCAGCAGCCCAGGGCGGGGGGGTAACTATGGCTACACCTTC
d_gene: NA; v_gene: TRBV7-9; j_gene: TRBJ1-2; len: 16; abundance: NA; CDR3aa: CASSLASGADNYGYTF; CDR3nt: TGTGCCAGCAGCTTAGCGAGCGGGGCGGATAACTATGGCTACACCTTC
d_gene: TRBD2; v_gene: TRBV19; j_gene: TRBJ2-1; len: 19; abundance: NA; CDR3aa: CASSIRSSGGPYLYNEQFF; CDR3nt: TGTGCCAGTAGTATAAGGTCTAGCGGGGGGCCCTACCTCTACAATGAGCAGTTCTTC
d_gene: NA; v_gene: TRBV6-5; j_gene: TRBJ2-3; len: 16; abundance: NA; CDR3aa: CASSYSMQAGTDTQYF; CDR3nt: TGTGCCAGCAGTTACTCGATGCAAGCGGGCACAGATACGCAGTATTTT
d_gene: NA; v_gene: TRBV4-1; j_gene: TRBJ1-4; len: 14; abundance: NA; CDR3aa: CASSQVAGVEKLFF; CDR3nt: TGCGCCAGCAGCCAAGTCGCAGGGGTCGAAAAACTGTTTTTT
d_gene: NA; v_gene: TRBV19; j_gene: TRBJ1-3; len: 17; abundance: NA; CDR3aa: CASSHIYDNRQGNTIYF; CDR3nt: TGTGCCAGTAGCCATATCTACGACAACCGCCAAGGAAACACCATATATTTT
d_gene: NA; v_gene: TRBV5-1; j_gene: TRBJ1-6; len: 15; abundance: once; CDR3aa: CASSFSGLDNLPLHF; CDR3nt: TGCGCCAGCAGCTTCTCGGGACTGGATAATTTACCCCTCCACTTT
d_gene: NA; v_gene: TRBV5-1; j_gene: TRBJ2-1; len: 16; abundance: NA; CDR3aa: CASSLVGSGVYNEQFF; CDR3nt: TGCGCCAGCAGCTTGGTGGGTAGCGGAGTTTACAATGAGCAGTTCTTC
d_gene: TRBD2; v_gene: TRBV5-1; j_gene: TRBJ2-7; len: 15; abundance: NA; CDR3aa: CASTLEAGGSYEQYF; CDR3nt: TGCGCCAGCACCCTGGAGGCGGGGGGATCCTACGAGCAGTACTTC
d_gene: NA; v_gene: TRBV5-1; j_gene: TRBJ2-7; len: 12; abundance: NA; CDR3aa: CASKASSYEQYF; CDR3nt: TGCGCCAGCAAGGCTAGCTCCTACGAGCAGTACTTC
d_gene: NA; v_gene: TRBV10-3; j_gene: TRBJ1-2; len: 11; abundance: NA; CDR3aa: CAINTRGGYTF; CDR3nt: TGTGCCATCAATACCAGGGGCGGCTACACCTTC
d_gene: NA; v_gene: TRBV4-3; j_gene: TRBJ2-7; len: 13; abundance: NA; CDR3aa: CASSPRGNYEQYF; CDR3nt: TGCGCCAGCAGCCCTCGGGGGAACTACGAGCAGTACTTC
d_gene: NA; v_gene: TRBV7-9; j_gene: TRBJ1-1; len: 13; abundance: once; CDR3aa: CAGSLIGDTEAFF; CDR3nt: TGTGCCGGCAGCTTAATCGGGGACACTGAAGCTTTCTTT
d_gene: NA; v_gene: TRBV12-5; j_gene: TRBJ2-3; len: 14; abundance: once; CDR3aa: CASGLGLAPDTQYF; CDR3nt: TGTGCTAGTGGTTTGGGGCTAGCGCCAGATACGCAGTATTTT
d_gene: TRBD1; v_gene: TRBV18; j_gene: TRBJ1-2; len: 14; abundance: NA; CDR3aa: CASSRDRDLYGYTF; CDR3nt: TGTGCCAGCTCACGGGACAGGGACCTCTATGGCTACACCTTC
d_gene: TRBD1; v_gene: TRBV5-6; j_gene: TRBJ2-7; len: 13; abundance: NA; CDR3aa: CASGQGSSYEQYF; CDR3nt: TGTGCCAGCGGACAGGGGTCCTCCTACGAGCAGTACTTC
d_gene: NA; v_gene: TRBV6-5; j_gene: TRBJ2-7; len: 13; abundance: NA; CDR3aa: CASSATGSYEQYF; CDR3nt: TGTGCCAGCAGTGCCACAGGCTCCTACGAGCAGTACTTC
d_gene: NA; v_gene: TRBV5-1; j_gene: TRBJ1-5; len: 13; abundance: NA; CDR3aa: CASSFASNQPQHF; CDR3nt: TGCGCCAGCAGCTTTGCGAGCAATCAGCCCCAGCATTTT
d_gene: TRBD1; v_gene: TRBV7-3; j_gene: TRBJ2-7; len: 16; abundance: NA; CDR3aa: CASSLGGTGGGYEQYF; CDR3nt: TGTGCCAGCAGCTTAGGCGGGACAGGGGGCGGCTACGAGCAGTACTTC